The 2 T cell receptor beta chains in this list originate from one sample, sequenced in a study of cytomegalovirus exposure and HLA in healthy donors. The PCR was carried out with 60 Vbeta primers and 13 Jbeta primers. Assay used: immunoSEQ multiplex PCR; TCRdb lists only in-frame clones, some missing. The data show under 150,000 clones, over 55% seen once. The sequenced material came from PBMCs. The receptors shown here come from a man younger than 30 in good health and CMV-seropositive.

This clone was seen a handful of times. The chain joins TRBV5-6 to TRBJ2-7, with TRBD1 matching over 8 bases. Per the germline V gene, CDR1 is SGHDT and CDR2 is YYEEEE. CDR3 length equals 15 residues. V shed 2 bases, J shed 1 base, and the junction held 5 bases outside the gene matches. The CDR3 spells CASSLTGGTSYEQYV. In nucleotides, the CDR3 is TGTGCCAGCAGCTTAACAGGGGGTACTTCCTACGAGCAGTACGTC.

The rearrangement joins TRBV18 to TRBJ2-5, with 8 bases lining up with TRBD2. The length of the CDR3 is 15 residues. From germline, CDR1 is KGHSH and CDR2 LQKENI. Germline trimming cut 2 bases from V and 5 bases from J; bases unmatched to any gene: 7. CDR3 loop: CASSPTLAAAETQYF. The CDR3 nucleotides are TGTGCCAGCTCACCAACACTAGCGGCCGCCGAGACCCAGTACTTC.